Following are 10 T cell receptor beta chains from one sample sequenced in a study of immune cell composition in non-small cell lung cancer. Libraries were prepared by immunoSEQ multiplex PCR; TCRdb keeps only in-frame clonotypes and omits some of them. The repertoire includes 8,500 to 9,500 clones, about 80% of them detected once, and around 13% sits in the top ten. Normal lung sampling was at least 3 cm from the tumour, as distant as possible. Sequencing used non-adjacent lung tissue. Receptors originate from a human donor with non-small cell lung cancer.

The gene calls are TRBV11-3 and TRBJ2-1; tentative D call: TRBD2 (6 bases). V shed 0 bases and J shed 9 bases, with 21 bases lying between them. CDR1 is SGHNT, CDR2 YENEEA, per germline. CDR3 length equals 17 residues. The CDR3 DNA is TGTGCCAGCAGCTTAGAGGGGTTGGGGGGAAAGGGGAGTGAGCAGTTCTTC. The encoded protein is CASSLEGLGGKGSEQFF.

Regarding this clone: A junction end diverges from the germline sequence, so it may reflect a read error. The J gene is TRBJ2-3, the V gene TRBV10-2, with D uncertain. In germline, CDR1 is WSHSY, CDR2 SAAADI. CDR3 length: 12 residues. CDR3 nucleotide sequence: TGCGCCACCAGTTTAAAATCAGATACGCAGTATTTT. Its translation is CATSLKSDTQYF.

The V and J genes are TRBV27 and TRBJ1-1; unclear D gene. CDR1 and CDR2 (germline): MNHEY, SMNVEV (reference sequence). The CDR3 totals 14 residues. The V end lost 0 bases, the J end lost 4 bases, and 9 bases lay between the germline ends. The CDR3 sequence is CASSLSGFGTEAFF. The DNA of the CDR3 is TGTGCCAGCAGTTTATCCGGCTTTGGCACTGAAGCTTTCTTT.

This clone has just one count. The V and J genes are TRBV6-1 and TRBJ1-1, with D possibly TRBD1 on 5 matching bases. CDR3 length: 14 amino acids. Germline values: CDR1 MNHNS, CDR2 SASEGT. V was clipped by 2 bases and J by 3 bases, with 10 bases between them. In DNA form, the CDR3 reads TGTGCCAGCAGTGAATATTCGGGGGACACTGAAGCTTTCTTT. It specifies CASSEYSGDTEAFF.

This sequence joins TRBV6-5 and TRBJ1-2, with D possibly TRBD1 on 5 matching bases. Looked up from germline, CDR1 is MNHEY and CDR2 is SVGAGI. The ends were cut back, 4 bases at V and 5 bases at J, with 11 bases in the middle. The CDR3 is made up of 13 amino acids. The CDR3 DNA follows: TGTGCCAGCAGTTCTCAGGGTCCTTATGGCTACACCTTC. Translating gives CASSSQGPYGYTF.

The chain couples TRBV5-4 to TRBJ1-2, with D unresolved. Trimming left V 6 bases short and J 3 bases short, with 9 bases between. The CDR3 extends over 12 amino acids. Germline CDR1 and CDR2: SGHNT and YYREEE (reference sequence). The CDR3 bases are TGTGCCAGCACAGGCGGGGACTATGGCTACACCTTC. Its translation is CASTGGDYGYTF.

The V gene is TRBV6-5, the J gene TRBJ2-2; D gene unclear. CDR1 is MNHEY, CDR2 SVGAGI, per germline. The CDR3 consists of 16 residues. V was pared by 4 bases and J by 1 base, with 13 bases between. The CDR3 bases are TGTGCCAGCAGTTCCCCCCGTGGGCGGAACACCGGGGAGCTGTTTTTT. It specifies CASSSPRGRNTGELFF.

CDR3 coding DNA: TGTGCCAGCAGTTCCTCCGGGACAGGGGGAGACTACACCTTC. Encoded protein: CASSSSGTGGDYTF. V and J are TRBV6-1 and TRBJ1-2; 11 bases map to TRBD1. V lost 5 bases and J lost 10; bases outside the gene matches: 9. The CDR3 totals 14 residues. Germline CDR1 MNHNS, CDR2 SASEGT.

The J gene is TRBJ2-5, the V gene TRBV9; 7 nucleotides agree with TRBD1. The CDR3 is made up of 15 amino acids. Losses at the gene ends were 4 bases for V and 5 bases for J; bases not matched to a gene: 11. Germline V lookup: CDR1 SGDLS, CDR2 YYNGEE. In DNA form, the CDR3 reads TGTGCCAGCAGCACCGGGACAGAAGGTATTGAGACCCAGTACTTC. It specifies CASSTGTEGIETQYF. The whole variable domain, remainder taken from reference TRBV9 and TRBJ2-5, is DSGVTQTPKHLITATGQRVTLRCSPRSGDLSVYWYQQSLDQGLQFLIQYYNGEERAKGNILERFSAQQFPDLHSELNLSSLELGDSALYFCASSTGTEGIETQYFGPGTRLLVL.

This chain uses TRBV4-3 with TRBJ2-1; 15 nucleotides match TRBD2. V lost 3 bases and J lost 9; bases outside the gene matches: 3. The CDR3 has 15 amino acids. The germline CDR1 and CDR2 sequences are LGHNA and YSLEER. In nucleotides, the CDR3 is TGCGCCAGCAGCCACCTGGGACTAGCGGGGGGTGAGCAGTTCTTC. Translating gives CASSHLGLAGGEQFF.